These 13 T cell receptor beta chains were sequenced from one sample in a study of CD8 T cells in ankylosing spondylitis. Points from the study as a whole: Blood from ankylosing spondylitis patients appeared to carry a characteristic eight-variant TCR beta motif.

Antigens for these TCRs are unknown. TCRdb processed the 5' RACE reads anew with MiXCR; each CDR3 protein has one entry. The data contain a few hundred thousand distinct CDR3 sequences, 7.5% to 9% of them singletons. The sequencing input was blood, either unsorted or a sorted T cell fraction (not recorded which). These receptors originate from a male donor with ankylosing spondylitis.

This clonotype was counted ten times or more. The J gene is TRBJ1-5, the V gene TRBV28; D ambiguous. CDR1 is MDHEN, CDR2 SYDVKM, per germline. The V gene lost 5 bases and the J gene lost 2 bases, with 10 bases spanning the gap. The CDR3 extends over 14 amino acids. The CDR3 bases are TGTGCCAGCAGTCCCCAGTTGGGCAATCAGCCCCAGCATTTT. Residues: CASSPQLGNQPQHF.

The chain combines TRBV7-8 with TRBJ2-1, with 7 nucleotides matching TRBD1. In germline, CDR1 is SGHVS, CDR2 FQNEAQ. V trimming: 5 bases; J trimming: 6 bases; junction bases outside the gene matches: 10. The CDR3 loop spans 15 amino acids. Written as DNA, the CDR3 is TGTGCCAGCAGCCTAACAGGGGCAGGGTTCAATGAGCAGTTCTTC. Protein sequence: CASSLTGAGFNEQFF.

This clonotype was found a few times. V usage is TRBV9 and J usage is TRBJ2-7, with 11 nucleotides matching TRBD2. J was trimmed by 6 bases and V by 4 bases; bases with no gene match: 9. This CDR3 contains 15 residues. Germline lookup yields CDR1 SGDLS and CDR2 YYNGEE. DNA for the CDR3: TGTGCCAGCAGCTTAGGGACTAGCGGAGTTTCCGAGCAGTACTTC. This gives the protein CASSLGTSGVSEQYF.

CDR3 in amino acids: CASSTFTGTGELFF. The CDR3 bases are TGTGCCAGCAGCACCTTTACAGGGACCGGGGAGCTGTTTTTT. V gene TRBV5-6 combines with J gene TRBJ2-2; D is possibly TRBD1 (6 bases). CDR3 size: 14 residues. Germline CDR1 is SGHDT and CDR2 is YYEEEE. V lost 4 bases, J lost 5 bases, and 12 bases lay in between.

This clonotype has a handful of counts. The rearrangement uses TRBV25-1 and TRBJ2-1; 7 bases are a match to TRBD1. V lost 6 bases and J lost 7; bases outside the gene matches: 6. The CDR3 extends over 13 amino acids. The germline V gene encodes CDR1 MGHDK and CDR2 SYGVNS. The CDR3 coding sequence is TGTGCCAGCAGAAAGACAGGGACGAATGAGCAGTTCTTC. This codes for CASRKTGTNEQFF.

This clonotype was seen only a few times. A read error may produce the germline difference seen at one junction end. V usage is TRBV12-3 or TRBV12-4 and J usage is TRBJ2-3; 9 positions match TRBD2. This CDR3 is built from 17 residues. CDR3 sequence (DNA): TGTGCCAGCAGTGTAGCGGGAGCCCGCTTTAGCACAGATACGCAGTATTTT. As protein: CASSVAGARFSTDTQYF.

The chain couples TRBV7-9 to TRBJ2-1; a weak D match, TRBD2 (5 bases). CDR3 length equals 15 residues. V was clipped by 5 bases and J by 0 bases, with 11 bases between them. Looked up from germline, CDR1 is SEHNR and CDR2 is FQNEAQ (reference sequence). The CDR3 DNA reads as TGTGCCAGCAGCAGGCGGGCGAGCTCCTACAATGAGCAGTTCTTC. Amino acids: CASSRRASSYNEQFF.

The chain combines TRBV11-2 with TRBJ2-1; D is possibly TRBD2 (6 bases). V lost 1 base and J lost 6, with 13 bases in between. This CDR3 is 15 amino acids long. Germline V gives CDR1 SGHAT, CDR2 FQNNGV. The CDR3 bases are TGTGCCAGCAGCTTAGCAGCGGGTCTTTCCAATGAGCAGTTCTTC. Amino acid sequence: CASSLAAGLSNEQFF.

The chain is built from TRBV11-2 and TRBJ2-7; perhaps D is TRBD1 or TRBD2 (5 bases each). The V end lost 2 bases, the J end lost 4 bases, and 21 bases lay between the germline ends. Per germline, CDR1 SGHAT and CDR2 FQNNGV. The CDR3 covers 17 residues. The CDR3 loop reads CASSLTWDPSAGYEQYF. The CDR3 nucleotides are TGTGCCAGCAGCTTAACCTGGGACCCCTCGGCCGGGTACGAGCAGTACTTC.

There are a few counts of this clonotype. The chain joins TRBV9 to TRBJ2-1; 7 bases fit TRBD1. Germline CDR1 and CDR2: SGDLS and YYNGEE. This CDR3 region has 16 residues. Unmatched junction bases numbered 8, after V lost 0 bases and J lost 5 bases. This CDR3 reads CASSVEAYRGHNEQFF. DNA for the CDR3: TGTGCCAGCAGCGTAGAGGCGTACAGGGGACACAATGAGCAGTTCTTC. The variable domain in full, with the rest retrieved from reference TRBV9 and TRBJ2-1, is DSGVTQTPKHLITATGQRVTLRCSPRSGDLSVYWYQQSLDQGLQFLIQYYNGEERAKGNILERFSAQQFPDLHSELNLSSLELGDSALYFCASSVEAYRGHNEQFFGPGTRLTVL.

Only a few counts were recorded for this clonotype. The rearrangement uses TRBV6-1 and TRBJ2-1; 8 nucleotides match TRBD1. Losses at the gene ends were 6 bases for V and 9 bases for J; bases not matched to a gene: 13. Germline-derived CDR1 and CDR2 are MNHNS and SASEGT. This CDR3 has 15 residues. The CDR3 DNA sequence: TGTGCCAGCAGCCTTAGACAGGGGACAGGACTTGAGCAGTTCTTC. Amino acid sequence: CASSLRQGTGLEQFF.

CDR3 protein: CSAPPEREEEVDTQYF. In nucleotides, the CDR3 is TGCAGTGCTCCGCCGGAGCGGGAGGAGGAGGTAGATACGCAGTATTTT. This rearrangement joins TRBV20-1 to TRBJ2-3; TRBD2 agrees at 9 bases. The length of the CDR3 is 16 residues. Germline V lookup: CDR1 DFQATT, CDR2 SNEGSKA (reference sequence). V lost 5 bases to trimming and J lost 5 bases; unmatched junction nucleotides: 14.

The sample holds a few counts of this clonotype. The V call is TRBV10-3, the J call TRBJ2-7; TRBD2 matches at 9 bases. The germline V gene has CDR1 ENHRY and CDR2 SYGVKD. The V and J ends lost 2 bases and 7 bases, in that order; junction bases with no gene match: 3. This CDR3 spans 13 amino acids. CDR3 sequence: CAISEVAGEEQYF. The CDR3 bases are TGTGCCATCAGTGAGGTAGCGGGGGAAGAGCAGTACTTC.